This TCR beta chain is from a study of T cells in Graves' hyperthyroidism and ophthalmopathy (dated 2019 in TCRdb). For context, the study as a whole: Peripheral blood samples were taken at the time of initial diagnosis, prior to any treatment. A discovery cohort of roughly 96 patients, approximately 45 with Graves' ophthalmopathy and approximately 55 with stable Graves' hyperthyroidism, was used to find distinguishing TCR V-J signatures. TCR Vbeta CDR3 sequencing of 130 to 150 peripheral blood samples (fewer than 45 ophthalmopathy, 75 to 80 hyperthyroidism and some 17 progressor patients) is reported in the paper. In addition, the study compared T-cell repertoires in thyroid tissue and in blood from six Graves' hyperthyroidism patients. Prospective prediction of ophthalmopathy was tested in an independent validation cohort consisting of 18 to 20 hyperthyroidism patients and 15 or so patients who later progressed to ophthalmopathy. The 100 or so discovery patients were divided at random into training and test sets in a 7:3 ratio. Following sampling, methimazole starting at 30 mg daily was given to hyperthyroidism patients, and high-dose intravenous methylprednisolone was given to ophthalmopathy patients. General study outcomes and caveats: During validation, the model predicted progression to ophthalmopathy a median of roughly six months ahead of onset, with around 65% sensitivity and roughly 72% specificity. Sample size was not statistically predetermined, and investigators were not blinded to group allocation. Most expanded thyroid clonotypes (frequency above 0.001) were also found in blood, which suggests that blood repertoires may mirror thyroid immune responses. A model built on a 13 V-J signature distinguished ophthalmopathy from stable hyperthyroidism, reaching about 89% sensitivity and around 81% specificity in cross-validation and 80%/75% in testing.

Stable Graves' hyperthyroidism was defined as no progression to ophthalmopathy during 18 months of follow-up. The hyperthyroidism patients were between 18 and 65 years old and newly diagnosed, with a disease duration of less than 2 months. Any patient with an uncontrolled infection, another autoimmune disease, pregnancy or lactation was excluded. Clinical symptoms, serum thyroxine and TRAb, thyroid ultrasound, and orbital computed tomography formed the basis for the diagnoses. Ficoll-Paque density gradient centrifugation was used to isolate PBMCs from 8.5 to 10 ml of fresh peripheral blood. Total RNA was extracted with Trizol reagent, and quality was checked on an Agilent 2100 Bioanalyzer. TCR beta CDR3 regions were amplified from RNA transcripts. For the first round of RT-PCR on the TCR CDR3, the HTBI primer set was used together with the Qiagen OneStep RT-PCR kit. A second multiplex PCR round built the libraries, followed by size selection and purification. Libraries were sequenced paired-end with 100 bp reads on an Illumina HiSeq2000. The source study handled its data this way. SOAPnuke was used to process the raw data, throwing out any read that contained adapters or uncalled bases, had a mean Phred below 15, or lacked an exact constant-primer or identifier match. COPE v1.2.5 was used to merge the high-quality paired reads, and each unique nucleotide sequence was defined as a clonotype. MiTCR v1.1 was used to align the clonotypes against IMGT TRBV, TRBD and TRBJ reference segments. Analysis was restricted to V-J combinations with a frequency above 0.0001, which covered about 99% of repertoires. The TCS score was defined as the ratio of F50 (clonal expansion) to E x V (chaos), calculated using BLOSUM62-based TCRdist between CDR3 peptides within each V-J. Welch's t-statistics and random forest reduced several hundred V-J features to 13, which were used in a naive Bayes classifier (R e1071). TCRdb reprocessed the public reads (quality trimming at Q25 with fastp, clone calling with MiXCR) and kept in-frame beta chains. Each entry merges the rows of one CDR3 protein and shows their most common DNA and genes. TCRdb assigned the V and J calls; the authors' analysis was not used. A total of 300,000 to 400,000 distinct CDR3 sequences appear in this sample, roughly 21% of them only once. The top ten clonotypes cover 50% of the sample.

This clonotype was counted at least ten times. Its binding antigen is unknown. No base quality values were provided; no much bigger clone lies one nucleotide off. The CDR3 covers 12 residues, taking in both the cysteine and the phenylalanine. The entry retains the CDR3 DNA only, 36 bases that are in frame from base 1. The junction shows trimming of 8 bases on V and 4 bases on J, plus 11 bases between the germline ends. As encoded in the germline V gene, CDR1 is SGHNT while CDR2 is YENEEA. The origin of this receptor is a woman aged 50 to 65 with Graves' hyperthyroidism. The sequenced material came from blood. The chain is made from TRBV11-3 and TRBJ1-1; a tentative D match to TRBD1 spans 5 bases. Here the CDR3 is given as CASQGVSTEAFF. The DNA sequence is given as TGTGCCAGCCAAGGGGTCTCCACTGAAGCTTTCTTT.